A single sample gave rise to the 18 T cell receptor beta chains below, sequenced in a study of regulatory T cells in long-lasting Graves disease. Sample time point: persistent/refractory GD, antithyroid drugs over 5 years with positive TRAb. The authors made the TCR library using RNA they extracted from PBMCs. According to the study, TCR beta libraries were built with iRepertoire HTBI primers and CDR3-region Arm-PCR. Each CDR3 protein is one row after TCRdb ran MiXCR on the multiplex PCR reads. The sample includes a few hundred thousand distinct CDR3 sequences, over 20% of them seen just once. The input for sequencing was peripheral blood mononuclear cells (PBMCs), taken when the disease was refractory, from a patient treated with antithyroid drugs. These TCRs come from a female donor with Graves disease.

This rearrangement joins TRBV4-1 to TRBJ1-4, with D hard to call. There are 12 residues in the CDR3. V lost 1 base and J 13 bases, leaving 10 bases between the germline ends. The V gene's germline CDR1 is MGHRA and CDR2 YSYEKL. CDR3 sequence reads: CASSQVGRGLFF. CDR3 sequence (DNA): TGCGCCAGCAGCCAAGTGGGTCGGGGACTGTTTTTT.

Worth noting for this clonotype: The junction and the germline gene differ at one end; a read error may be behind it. CDR3 DNA: TGTGCCAGCTCACCGTCCCGGGACAGGAGTAACACCGGGGAGCTATTTTTT. It codes for CASSPSRDRSNTGELFF. The gene calls are TRBV18 and TRBJ2-2; TRBD1 agrees at 8 bases. The germline CDR1 and CDR2 sequences are KGHSH and LQKENI. The CDR3 runs to 17 residues.

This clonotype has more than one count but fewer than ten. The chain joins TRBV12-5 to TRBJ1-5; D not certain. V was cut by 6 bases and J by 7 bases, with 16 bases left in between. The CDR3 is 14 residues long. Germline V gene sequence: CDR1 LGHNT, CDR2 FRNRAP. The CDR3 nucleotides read TGTGCTAGTGGCATCCCGGGGAGCGGACAGCCCCAGCATTTT. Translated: CASGIPGSGQPQHF. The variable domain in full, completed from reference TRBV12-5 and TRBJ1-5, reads DARVTQTPRHKVTEMGQEVTMRCQPILGHNTVFWYRQTMMQGLELLAYFRNRAPLDDSGMPKDRFSAEMPDATLATLKIQPSEPRDSAVYFCASGIPGSGQPQHFGDGTRLSIL.

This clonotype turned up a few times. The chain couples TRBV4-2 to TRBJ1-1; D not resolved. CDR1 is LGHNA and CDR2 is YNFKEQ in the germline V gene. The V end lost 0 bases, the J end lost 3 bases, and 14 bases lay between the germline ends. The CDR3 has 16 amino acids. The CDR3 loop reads CASSQEGLAKHTEAFF. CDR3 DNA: TGTGCCAGCAGCCAAGAGGGCCTCGCGAAGCACACTGAAGCTTTCTTT.

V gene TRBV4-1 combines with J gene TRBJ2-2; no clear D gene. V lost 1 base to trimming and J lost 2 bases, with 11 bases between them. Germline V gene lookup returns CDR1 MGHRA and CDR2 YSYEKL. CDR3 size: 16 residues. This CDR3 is CASSQVWVFNTGELFF. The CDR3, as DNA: TGCGCCAGCAGCCAAGTTTGGGTTTTCAACACCGGGGAGCTGTTTTTT.

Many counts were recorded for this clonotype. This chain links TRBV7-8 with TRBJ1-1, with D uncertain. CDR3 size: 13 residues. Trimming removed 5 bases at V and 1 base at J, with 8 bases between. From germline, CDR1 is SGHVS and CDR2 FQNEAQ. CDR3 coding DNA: TGTGCCAGCAGCCAGGACGGGAACACTGAAGCTTTCTTT. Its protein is CASSQDGNTEAFF.

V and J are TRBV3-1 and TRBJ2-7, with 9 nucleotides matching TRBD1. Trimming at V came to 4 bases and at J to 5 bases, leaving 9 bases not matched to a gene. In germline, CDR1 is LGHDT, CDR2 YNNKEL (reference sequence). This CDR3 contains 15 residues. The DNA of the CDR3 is TGTGCCAGCAGCCGTCCGGGACAGGGCGTCCACGAGCAGTACTTC. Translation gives CASSRPGQGVHEQYF.

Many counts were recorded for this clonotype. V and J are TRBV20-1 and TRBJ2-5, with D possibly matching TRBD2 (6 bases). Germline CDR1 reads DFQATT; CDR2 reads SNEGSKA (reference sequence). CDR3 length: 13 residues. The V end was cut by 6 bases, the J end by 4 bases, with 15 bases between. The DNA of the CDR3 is TGCAGTGCACCGACCCTAGCGTTAGAGACCCAGTACTTC. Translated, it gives CSAPTLALETQYF.

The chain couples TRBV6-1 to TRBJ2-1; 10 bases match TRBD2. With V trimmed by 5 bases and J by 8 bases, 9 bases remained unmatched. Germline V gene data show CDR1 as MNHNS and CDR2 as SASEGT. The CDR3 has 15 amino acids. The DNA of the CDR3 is TGTGCCAGCAGTAAGCTAGCGGGAGATTTCTATGAGCAGTTCTTC. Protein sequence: CASSKLAGDFYEQFF.

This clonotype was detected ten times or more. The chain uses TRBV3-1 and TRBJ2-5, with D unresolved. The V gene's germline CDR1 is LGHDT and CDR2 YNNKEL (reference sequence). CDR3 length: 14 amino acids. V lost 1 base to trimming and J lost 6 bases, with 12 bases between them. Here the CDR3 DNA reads TGTGCCAGCAGCCAAGGGGTCGGAGTGAAGACCCAGTACTTC. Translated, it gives CASSQGVGVKTQYF.

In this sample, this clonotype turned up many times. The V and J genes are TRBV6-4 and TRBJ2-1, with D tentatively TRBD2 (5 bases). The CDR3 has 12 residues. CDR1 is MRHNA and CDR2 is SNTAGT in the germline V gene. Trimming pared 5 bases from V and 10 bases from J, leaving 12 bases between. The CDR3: CASSYVGGEQFF. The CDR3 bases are TGTGCCAGCAGTTACGTCGGAGGCGAGCAGTTCTTC.

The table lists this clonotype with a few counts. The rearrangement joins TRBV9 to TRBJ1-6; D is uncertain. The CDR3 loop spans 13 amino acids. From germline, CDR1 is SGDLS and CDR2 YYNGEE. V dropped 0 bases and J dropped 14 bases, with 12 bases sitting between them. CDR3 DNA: TGTGCCAGCAGCGTAGGGGAGGGCAGATCCCTCCACTTT. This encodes CASSVGEGRSLHF. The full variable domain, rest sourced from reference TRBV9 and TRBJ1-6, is DSGVTQTPKHLITATGQRVTLRCSPRSGDLSVYWYQQSLDQGLQFLIQYYNGEERAKGNILERFSAQQFPDLHSELNLSSLELGDSALYFCASSVGEGRSLHFGNGTRLTVT.

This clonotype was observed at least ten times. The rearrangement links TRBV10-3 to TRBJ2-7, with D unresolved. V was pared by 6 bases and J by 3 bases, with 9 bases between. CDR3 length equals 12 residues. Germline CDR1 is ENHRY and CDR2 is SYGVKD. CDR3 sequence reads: CAIRRQDYEQYF. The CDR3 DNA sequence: TGTGCCATCAGGAGGCAGGACTACGAGCAGTACTTC.

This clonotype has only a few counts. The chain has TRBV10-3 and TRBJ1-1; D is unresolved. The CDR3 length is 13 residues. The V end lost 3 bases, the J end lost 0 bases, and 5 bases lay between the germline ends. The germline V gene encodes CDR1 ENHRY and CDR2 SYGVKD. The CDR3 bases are TGTGCCATCAGTGACGGAGTGAACACTGAAGCTTTCTTT. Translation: CAISDGVNTEAFF.

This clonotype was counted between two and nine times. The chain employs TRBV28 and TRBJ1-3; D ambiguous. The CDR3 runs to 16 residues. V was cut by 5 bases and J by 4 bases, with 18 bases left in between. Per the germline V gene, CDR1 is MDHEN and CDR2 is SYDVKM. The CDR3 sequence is CASSPKGLRIGNTIYF. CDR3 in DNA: TGTGCCAGCAGTCCGAAGGGTCTCCGGATCGGAAACACCATATATTTT.

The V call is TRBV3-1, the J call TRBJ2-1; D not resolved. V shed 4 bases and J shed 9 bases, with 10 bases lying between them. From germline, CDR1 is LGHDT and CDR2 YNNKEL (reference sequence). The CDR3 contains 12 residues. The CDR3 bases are TGTGCCAGCAGCCTTCGACCAGCTGAGCAGTTCTTC. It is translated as CASSLRPAEQFF.

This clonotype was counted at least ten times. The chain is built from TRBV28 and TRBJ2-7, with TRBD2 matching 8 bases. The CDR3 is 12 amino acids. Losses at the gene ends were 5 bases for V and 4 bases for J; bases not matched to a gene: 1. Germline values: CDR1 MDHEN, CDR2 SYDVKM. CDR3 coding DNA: TGTGCCAGCAGTCGGGGGGGGTACGAGCAGTACTTC. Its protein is CASSRGGYEQYF. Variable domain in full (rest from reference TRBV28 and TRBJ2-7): DVKVTQSSRYLVKRTGEKVFLECVQDMDHENMFWYRQDPGLGLRLIYFSYDVKMKEKGDIPEGYSVSREKKERFSLILESASTNQTSMYLCASSRGGYEQYFGPGTRLTVT.

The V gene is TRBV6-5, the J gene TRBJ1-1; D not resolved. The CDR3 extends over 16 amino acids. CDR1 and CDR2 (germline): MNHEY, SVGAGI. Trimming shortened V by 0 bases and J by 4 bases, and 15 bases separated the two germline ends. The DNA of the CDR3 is TGTGCCAGCAGTTACTCGACGTGGGGTCGGAGCACTGAAGCTTTCTTT. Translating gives CASSYSTWGRSTEAFF.